Sequencing of this T cell receptor (beta chain) was carried out in a study of a mutant IDH1 vaccine in newly diagnosed glioma. Overall study: Vaccination was launched 4-6 weeks after radiotherapy alone, or with temozolomide cycles. Of the patients given treatment, approximately 60% were male and around 40% were female, and a mean age of about 44 years was recorded. Earlier therapy was either radiotherapy, temozolomide, or both, and most got both.

Trimming cost V 7 bases and J 3 bases, with 15 bases left between them. The CDR3 length is 14 residues. Germline V CDR1 and CDR2: LNHDA, SQIVND (reference sequence). About this clone itself: Its antigen is not known.

The table came from immunoSEQ multiplex PCR; TCRdb's copy has only in-frame clones and leaves some out. The sample has 88,000 or so clones; around 85% are singletons. Described time point: week 23, last vaccination. All doses held 300 ug of mutant IDH1 20-mer peptide, with topical imiquimod. Donors' newly diagnosed IDH1-mutant WHO grade 3 or 4 astrocytomas lacked nuclear ATRX. The chain recombines TRBV19 with TRBJ1-1; weak D call: TRBD1 (5 bases). This specimen was PBMCs, taken from a glioma patient whose treatment included an IDH1 peptide vaccine. This clonotype was sampled from a man aged 30 to 45 with glioma. Some clones in this sample may be carry-over from other donors' samples. The CDR3 DNA reads TGTGCCAGTACCAGGGTGGTTTTGGACACTGAAGCTTTCTTT. The encoded protein is CASTRVVLDTEAFF. Variable domain in full (rest from reference TRBV19 and TRBJ1-1): DGGITQSPKYLFRKEGQNVTLSCEQNLNHDAMYWYRQDPGQGLRLIYYSQIVNDFQKGDIAEGYSVSREKKESFPLTVTSAQKNPTAFYLCASTRVVLDTEAFFGQGTRLTVV.